Listed below are T cell receptor beta chains from one sample, sequenced in a study of a mutant IDH1 vaccine in newly diagnosed glioma. The assay was immunoSEQ multiplex PCR, and TCRdb's table has in-frame clones only and misses some. There are roughly 30,000 clones in the sample; 80% to 85% occur only once, and about 30% lies in the top ten. What these receptors recognize is not known. This specimen was PBMCs, taken from a glioma patient whose treatment included an IDH1 peptide vaccine. All receptors derive from a man aged 25-45 years with glioma. CDR3s include the opening cysteine and the closing phenylalanine or tryptophan. The D gene is left open where the match is weak. Clone size is shown for a subset of rows, as once, few, many or a class of expanded clone.

cdr3_nt	cdr3_aa	d_call	cdr3_length	v_call	j_call	clone_size
TGTGCCAGCAGGGGTGCGGGTTACGAGCAGTACTTC	CASRGAGYEQYF	.	12	TRBV13	TRBJ2-7	once
TGTGCCAGTAGTACCACCCCCCGGGGGAACTATGGCTACACCTTC	CASSTTPRGNYGYTF	.	15	TRBV19	TRBJ1-2	.
TGTGCCAGCAGCACCGGGACAGAAGCTTTCTTT	CASSTGTEAFF	.	11	TRBV7-6	TRBJ1-1	.
TGTGCCTGGAGTGTTAAAGATAATGAAAAACTGTTTTTT	CAWSVKDNEKLFF	.	13	TRBV30	TRBJ1-4	few
TGTGCCAGCAGTTACTGGACAGGGTTGAACACCGGGGAGCTGTTTTTT	CASSYWTGLNTGELFF	TRBD1	16	TRBV6-6	TRBJ2-2	once
TGTGCCAGCTTCTTGGGGGGGGCGGACACTGAAGCTTTCTTT	CASFLGGADTEAFF	.	14	TRBV18	TRBJ1-1	.
TGTGCCAGCAGCGTAGCGGCGGGCTACGAGCAGTACTTC	CASSVAAGYEQYF	.	13	TRBV9	TRBJ2-7	.
TGTGCCAGCAGTGACTCACTAGCGGGCACAGATACGCAGTATTTT	CASSDSLAGTDTQYF	TRBD2	15	TRBV6-4	TRBJ2-3	.
TGCAGCGTTGTGGAAGGGGCAGGCTACACCTTC	CSVVEGAGYTF	.	11	TRBV29-1	TRBJ1-2	once
TGTGCCAGCAGCCCTTGGGACAGCGGATTCTATGGCTACACCTTC	CASSPWDSGFYGYTF	TRBD1	15	TRBV5-4	TRBJ1-2	.
TGTGCCAGCAGCTTATCCAGGGACTCCTACGAGCAGTACTTC	CASSLSRDSYEQYF	.	14	TRBV5-4	TRBJ2-7	.
TGTGCCAGCAGCCTCGGACAGGGAGGGAAACTGTTTTTT	CASSLGQGGKLFF	TRBD1	13	TRBV7-7	TRBJ1-4	few
TGTGCCAGCAGTTTAACGGGGGAAAAGGACGAGCAGTACTTC	CASSLTGEKDEQYF	.	14	TRBV28	TRBJ2-7	.
TGTGCCAGCAGTTTATCGAGCAATGAGCAGTTCTTC	CASSLSSNEQFF	.	12	TRBV27	TRBJ2-1	.
TGCAGCGCTGGGGAAGGGGGGTATGGCTACACCTTC	CSAGEGGYGYTF	.	12	TRBV29-1	TRBJ1-2	.
TGTGCCTGGAGTGTCCTCCAGGGAGCAGCGTGGGACAATGAGCAGTTCTTC	CAWSVLQGAAWDNEQFF	.	17	TRBV30	TRBJ2-1	.
TGTGCCAGTAGTATTGGGTTACGGGGGTTCAATCAGCCCCAGCATTTT	CASSIGLRGFNQPQHF	.	16	TRBV19	TRBJ1-5	.
TGCGCCAGCAGCCCGAGCGGGGAGGCCGTCGAGCAGTACTTC	CASSPSGEAVEQYF	TRBD2	14	TRBV5-1	TRBJ2-7	.
TGTGCCAGCAGCGTAGGGACAGGGTCGTACACCGGGGAGCTGTTTTTT	CASSVGTGSYTGELFF	TRBD1	16	TRBV9	TRBJ2-2	few
TGTGCCACCAGCAAGAATAGCGGAACCGGGGAGCTGTTTTTT	CATSKNSGTGELFF	.	14	TRBV15	TRBJ2-2	.
TGTGCCTGGAGTACTACAGGGGGCGGTTACTATGGCTACACCTTC	CAWSTTGGGYYGYTF	TRBD1	15	TRBV30	TRBJ1-2	.
TGCGCCAGCAGAGGGATGAACACTGAAGCTTTCTTT	CASRGMNTEAFF	.	12	TRBV10-2	TRBJ1-1	few
TGTGCCAGCAGCCCCAGTCCGCGGGGGGCGAACACCGGGGAGCTGTTTTTT	CASSPSPRGANTGELFF	TRBD2	17	TRBV9	TRBJ2-2	.
TGTGCCAGTAGTCCCACCCTAGGGGGCCTCTCTGGAAACACCATATATTTT	CASSPTLGGLSGNTIYF	TRBD1	17	TRBV19	TRBJ1-3	.
TGTGCCAGCAGCCCCTCCGGGGCGGGGGGCAGAAATGAGCAGTTCTTC	CASSPSGAGGRNEQFF	TRBD2	16	TRBV5-6	TRBJ2-1	.
TGTGCCAGCAGCGCCGACAGGGGCATTATGAACACTGAAGCTTTCTTT	CASSADRGIMNTEAFF	TRBD1	16	TRBV5-6	TRBJ1-1	.
TGTGCCAGTAGTTCGGCAGCTAGTTTAGCGGGGGCCAACGTCCTGACTTTC	CASSSAASLAGANVLTF	.	17	TRBV19	TRBJ2-6	.
TGTGCCAGCTCACGGGACAGGAACTCCTACGAGCAGTACTTC	CASSRDRNSYEQYF	TRBD1	14	TRBV18	TRBJ2-7	.
TGTGCCAGCAGCTTCTCGGGCGCGGGGGGAGCCTACGAGCAGTACTTC	CASSFSGAGGAYEQYF	TRBD2	16	TRBV7-2	TRBJ2-7	once
TGTGCCAGCAGTCCCCGGGGGCAGATGGCTGAAGCTTTCTTT	CASSPRGQMAEAFF	.	14	TRBV28	TRBJ1-1	.
TGTGCCAGCAGCCCAATATTTACAGGGAACCTTAACACTGAAGCTTTCTTT	CASSPIFTGNLNTEAFF	.	17	TRBV5-4	TRBJ1-1	.
TGCGCCAGCAGCTTGATGGGGGTTAGAGCGGGCGGCTACACCTTC	CASSLMGVRAGGYTF	.	15	TRBV5-1	TRBJ1-2	.
TGTGCCAGCAGAGGGGGTAGCAATCAGCCCCAGCATTTT	CASRGGSNQPQHF	.	13	TRBV27	TRBJ1-5	once